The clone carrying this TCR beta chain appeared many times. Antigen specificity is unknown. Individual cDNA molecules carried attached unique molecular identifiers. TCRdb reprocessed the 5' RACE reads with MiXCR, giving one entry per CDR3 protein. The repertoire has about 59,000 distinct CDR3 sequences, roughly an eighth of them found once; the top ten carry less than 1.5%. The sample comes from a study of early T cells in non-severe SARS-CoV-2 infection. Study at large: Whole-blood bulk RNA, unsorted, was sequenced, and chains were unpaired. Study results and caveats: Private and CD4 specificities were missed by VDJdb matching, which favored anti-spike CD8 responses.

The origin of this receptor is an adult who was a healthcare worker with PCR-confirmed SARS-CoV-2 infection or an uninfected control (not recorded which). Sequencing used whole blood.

DNA for the CDR3: TGTGCCAGCAGCAAACCCCAGACCGAGCAGTACTTC. Its protein product is CASSKPQTEQYF. J is TRBJ2-7 and V is TRBV21-1. TRBV21-1 is a known pseudogene. The length of the CDR3 is 12 residues.